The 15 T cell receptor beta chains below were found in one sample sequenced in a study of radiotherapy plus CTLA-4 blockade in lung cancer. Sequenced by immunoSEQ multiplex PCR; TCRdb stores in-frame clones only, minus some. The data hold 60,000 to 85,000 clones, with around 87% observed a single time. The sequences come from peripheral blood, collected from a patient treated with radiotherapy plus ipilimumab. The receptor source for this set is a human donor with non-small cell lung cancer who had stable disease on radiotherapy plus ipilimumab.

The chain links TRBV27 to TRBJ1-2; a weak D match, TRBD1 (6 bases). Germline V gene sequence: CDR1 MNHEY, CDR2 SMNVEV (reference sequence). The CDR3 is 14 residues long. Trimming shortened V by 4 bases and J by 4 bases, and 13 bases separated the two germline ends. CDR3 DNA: TGTGCCAGCAGTTCTAAGCCGGGGGCCTATGGCTACACCTTC. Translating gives CASSSKPGAYGYTF.

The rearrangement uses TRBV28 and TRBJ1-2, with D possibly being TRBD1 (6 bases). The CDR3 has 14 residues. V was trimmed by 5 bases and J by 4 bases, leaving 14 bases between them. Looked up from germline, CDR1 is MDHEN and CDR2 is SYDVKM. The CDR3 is CASSARTVLYGYTF. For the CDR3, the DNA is TGTGCCAGCAGTGCCAGGACAGTTCTCTATGGCTACACCTTC.

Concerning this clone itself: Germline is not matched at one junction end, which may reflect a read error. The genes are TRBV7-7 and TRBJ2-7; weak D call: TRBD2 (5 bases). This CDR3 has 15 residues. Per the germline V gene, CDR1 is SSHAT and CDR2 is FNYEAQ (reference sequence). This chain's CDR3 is CASSPLISATYEQYF. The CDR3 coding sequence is TGTGCTAGCAGCCCCCTCATTAGCGCTACCTACGAGCAGTACTTC.

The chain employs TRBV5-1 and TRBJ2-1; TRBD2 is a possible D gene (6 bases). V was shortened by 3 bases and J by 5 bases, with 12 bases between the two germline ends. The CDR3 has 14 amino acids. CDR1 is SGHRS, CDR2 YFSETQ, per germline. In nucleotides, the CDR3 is TGCGCCAGCAGCTCTGAGGACTACAACAATGAGCAGTTCTTC. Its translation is CASSSEDYNNEQFF.

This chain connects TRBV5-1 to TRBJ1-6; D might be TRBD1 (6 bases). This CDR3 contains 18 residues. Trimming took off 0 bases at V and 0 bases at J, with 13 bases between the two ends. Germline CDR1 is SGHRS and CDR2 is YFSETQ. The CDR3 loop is CASSLGATGRSYNSPLHF. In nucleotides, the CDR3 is TGCGCCAGCAGCTTGGGTGCAACAGGGCGCTCCTATAATTCACCCCTCCACTTT.

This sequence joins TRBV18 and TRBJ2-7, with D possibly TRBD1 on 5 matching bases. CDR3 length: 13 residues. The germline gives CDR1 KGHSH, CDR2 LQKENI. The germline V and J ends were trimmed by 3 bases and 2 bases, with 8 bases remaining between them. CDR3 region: CASSPRQTYEQYF. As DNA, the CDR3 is TGTGCCAGCTCACCGAGACAGACCTACGAGCAGTACTTC.

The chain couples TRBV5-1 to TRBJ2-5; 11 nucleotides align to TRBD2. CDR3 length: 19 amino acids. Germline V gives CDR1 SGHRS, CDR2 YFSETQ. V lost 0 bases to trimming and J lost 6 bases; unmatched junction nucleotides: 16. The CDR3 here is CASSLALRLAGGREQTQYF. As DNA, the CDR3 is TGCGCCAGCAGCTTGGCGTTACGTCTAGCGGGAGGAAGGGAGCAGACCCAGTACTTC.

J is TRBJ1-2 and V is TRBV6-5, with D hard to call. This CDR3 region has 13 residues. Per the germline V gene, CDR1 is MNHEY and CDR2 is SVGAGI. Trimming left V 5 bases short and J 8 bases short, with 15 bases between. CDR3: CASSPRQARGYTF. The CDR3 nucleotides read TGTGCCAGCAGTCCCCGCCAGGCTCGGGGCTACACCTTC.

CDR3 in DNA: TGTGCCAGCAAAAAATATCAGAACACTGAAGCTTTCTTT. The encoded protein is CASKKYQNTEAFF. The J gene is TRBJ1-1, the V gene TRBV6-1; no clear D gene. Trimming shortened V by 7 bases and J by 1 base, and 10 bases separated the two germline ends. Germline V gene lookup returns CDR1 MNHNS and CDR2 SASEGT. The CDR3 contains 13 residues.

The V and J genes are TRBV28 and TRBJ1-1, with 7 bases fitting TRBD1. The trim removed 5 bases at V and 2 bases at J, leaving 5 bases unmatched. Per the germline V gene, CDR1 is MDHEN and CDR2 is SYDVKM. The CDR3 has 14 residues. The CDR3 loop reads CASSTGVLNTEAFF. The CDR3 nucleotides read TGTGCCAGCAGTACAGGGGTCCTTAACACTGAAGCTTTCTTT.

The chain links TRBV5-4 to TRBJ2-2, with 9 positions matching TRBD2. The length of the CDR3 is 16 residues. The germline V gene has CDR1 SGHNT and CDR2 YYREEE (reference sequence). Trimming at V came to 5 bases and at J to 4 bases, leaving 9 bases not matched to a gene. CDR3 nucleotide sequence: TGTGCCAGCAGTAGGGTAGCGGGAGCCGTCACCGGGGAGCTGTTTTTT. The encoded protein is CASSRVAGAVTGELFF.

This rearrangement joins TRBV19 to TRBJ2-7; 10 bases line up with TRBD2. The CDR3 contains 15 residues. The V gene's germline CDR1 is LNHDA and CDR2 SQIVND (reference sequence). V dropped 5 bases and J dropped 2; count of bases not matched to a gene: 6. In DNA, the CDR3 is TGTGCCAGTAGTTCTAGCGGGGGCCATCCCTACGAGCAGTACTTC. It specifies CASSSSGGHPYEQYF.

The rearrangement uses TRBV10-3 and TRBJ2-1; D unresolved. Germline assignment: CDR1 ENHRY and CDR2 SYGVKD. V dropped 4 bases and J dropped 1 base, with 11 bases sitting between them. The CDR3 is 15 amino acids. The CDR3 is CAISASTGSYNEQFF. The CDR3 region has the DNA TGTGCCATCAGTGCATCAACTGGGTCCTACAATGAGCAGTTCTTC.

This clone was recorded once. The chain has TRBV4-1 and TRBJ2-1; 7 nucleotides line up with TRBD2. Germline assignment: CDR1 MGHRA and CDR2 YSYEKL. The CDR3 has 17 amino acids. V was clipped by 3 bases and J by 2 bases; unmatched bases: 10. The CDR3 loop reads CASSQPLASLPYNEQFF. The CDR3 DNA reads TGCGCCAGCAGCCAGCCACTAGCGTCCCTACCCTACAATGAGCAGTTCTTC.

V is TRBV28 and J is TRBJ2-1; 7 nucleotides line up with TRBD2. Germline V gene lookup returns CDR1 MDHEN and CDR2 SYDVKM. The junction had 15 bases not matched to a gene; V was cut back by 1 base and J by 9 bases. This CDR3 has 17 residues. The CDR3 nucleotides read TGTGCCAGCAGTTTATTCGGGGGGTTGTGGACAATGGGTGAGCAGTTCTTC. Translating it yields CASSLFGGLWTMGEQFF.